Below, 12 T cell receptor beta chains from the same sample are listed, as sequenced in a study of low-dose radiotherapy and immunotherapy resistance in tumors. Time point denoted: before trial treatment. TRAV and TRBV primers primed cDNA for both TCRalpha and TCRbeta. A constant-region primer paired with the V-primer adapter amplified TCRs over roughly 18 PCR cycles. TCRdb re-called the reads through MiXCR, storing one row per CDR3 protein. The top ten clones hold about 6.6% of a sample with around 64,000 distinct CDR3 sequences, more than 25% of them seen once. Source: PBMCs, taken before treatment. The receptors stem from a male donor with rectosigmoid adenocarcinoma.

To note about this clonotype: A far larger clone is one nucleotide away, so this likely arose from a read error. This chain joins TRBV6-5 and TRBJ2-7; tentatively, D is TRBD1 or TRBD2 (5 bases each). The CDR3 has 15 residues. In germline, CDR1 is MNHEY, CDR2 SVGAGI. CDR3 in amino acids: CASSSPGRIAYEQYF. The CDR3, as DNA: TGTGCCAGCAGCTCACCGGGACGGATCGCCTATGAGCAGTACTTC.

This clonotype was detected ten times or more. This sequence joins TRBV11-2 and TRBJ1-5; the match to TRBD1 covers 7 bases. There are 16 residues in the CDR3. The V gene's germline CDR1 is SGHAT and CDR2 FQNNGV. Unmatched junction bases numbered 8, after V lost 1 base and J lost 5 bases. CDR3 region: CASSLGTTGSHQPQHF. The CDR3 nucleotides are TGTGCCAGCAGCTTAGGAACGACAGGGTCCCATCAGCCCCAGCATTTT.

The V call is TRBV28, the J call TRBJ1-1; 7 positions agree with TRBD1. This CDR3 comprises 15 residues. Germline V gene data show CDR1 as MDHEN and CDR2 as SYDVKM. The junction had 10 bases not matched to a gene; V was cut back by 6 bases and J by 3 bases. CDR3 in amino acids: CASRTGTARYTEAFF. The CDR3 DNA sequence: TGTGCCAGCAGGACCGGGACAGCGCGATACACTGAAGCTTTCTTT.

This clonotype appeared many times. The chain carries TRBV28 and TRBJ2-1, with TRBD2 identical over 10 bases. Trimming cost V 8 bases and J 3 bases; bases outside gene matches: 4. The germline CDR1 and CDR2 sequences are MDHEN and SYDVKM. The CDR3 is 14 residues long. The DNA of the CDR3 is TGTGCCAGCGGGGGGACTAGCGTCTACAATGAGCAGTTCTTC. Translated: CASGGTSVYNEQFF.

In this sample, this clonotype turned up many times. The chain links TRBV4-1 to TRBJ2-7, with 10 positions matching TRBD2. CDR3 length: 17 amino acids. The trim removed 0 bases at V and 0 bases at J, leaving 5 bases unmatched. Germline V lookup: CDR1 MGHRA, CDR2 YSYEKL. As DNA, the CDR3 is TGCGCCAGCAGCCAAGAAGGACTAGCGGATAACTCCTACGAGCAGTACTTC. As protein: CASSQEGLADNSYEQYF.

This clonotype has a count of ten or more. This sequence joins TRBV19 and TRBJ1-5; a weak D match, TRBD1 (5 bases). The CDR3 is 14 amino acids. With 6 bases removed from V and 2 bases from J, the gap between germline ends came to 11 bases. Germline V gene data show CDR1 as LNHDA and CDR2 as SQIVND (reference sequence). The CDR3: CASSWDGRNQPQHF. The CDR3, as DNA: TGTGCCAGTAGCTGGGACGGACGCAATCAGCCCCAGCATTTT.

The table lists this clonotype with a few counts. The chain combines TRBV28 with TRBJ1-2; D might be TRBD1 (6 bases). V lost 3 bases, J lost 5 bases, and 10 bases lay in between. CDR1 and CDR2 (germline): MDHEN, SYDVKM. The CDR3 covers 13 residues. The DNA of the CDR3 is TGTGCCAGCAGTTTGCGGACAGAGTATGGCTACACCTTC. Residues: CASSLRTEYGYTF.

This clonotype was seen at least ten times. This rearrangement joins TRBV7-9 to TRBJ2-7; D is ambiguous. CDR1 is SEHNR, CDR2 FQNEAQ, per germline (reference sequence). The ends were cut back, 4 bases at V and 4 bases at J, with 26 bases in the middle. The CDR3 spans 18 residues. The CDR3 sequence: CASSSEPDLWGSPYEQYF. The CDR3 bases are TGTGCCAGCAGCTCCGAACCCGACCTTTGGGGATCTCCATACGAGCAGTACTTC.

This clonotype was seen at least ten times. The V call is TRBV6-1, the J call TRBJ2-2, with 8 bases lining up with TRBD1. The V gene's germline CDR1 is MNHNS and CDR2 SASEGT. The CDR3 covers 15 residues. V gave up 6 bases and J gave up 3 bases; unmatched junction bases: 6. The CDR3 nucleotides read TGTGCCAGCAGAATCAGGGGGCAGTACACCGGGGAGCTGTTTTTT. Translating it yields CASRIRGQYTGELFF.

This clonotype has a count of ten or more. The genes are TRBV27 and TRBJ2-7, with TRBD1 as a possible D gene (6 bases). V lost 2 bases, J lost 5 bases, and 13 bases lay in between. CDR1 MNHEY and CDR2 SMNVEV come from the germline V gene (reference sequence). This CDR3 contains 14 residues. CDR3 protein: CASSLQGGIDEQYF. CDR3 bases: TGTGCCAGCAGTTTACAAGGGGGTATCGACGAGCAGTACTTC.

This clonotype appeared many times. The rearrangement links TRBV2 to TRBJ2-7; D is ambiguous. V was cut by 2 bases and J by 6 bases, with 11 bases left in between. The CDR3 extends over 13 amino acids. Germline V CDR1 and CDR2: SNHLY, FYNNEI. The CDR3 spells CASSEPFLLEQYF. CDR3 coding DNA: TGTGCCAGCAGTGAACCCTTCCTTCTCGAGCAGTACTTC.

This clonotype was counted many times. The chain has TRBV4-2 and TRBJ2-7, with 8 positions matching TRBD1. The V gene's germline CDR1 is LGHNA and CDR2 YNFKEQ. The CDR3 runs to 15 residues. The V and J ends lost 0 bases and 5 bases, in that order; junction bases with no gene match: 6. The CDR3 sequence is CASSQDPAGGDEQYF. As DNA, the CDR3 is TGTGCCAGCAGCCAAGATCCGGCAGGGGGCGACGAGCAGTACTTC.